Below are 19 T cell receptor beta chains sequenced from a single sample in a study of T cell responses to AZD1222 COVID-19 vaccine. Clones were sequenced by immunoSEQ multiplex PCR, and TCRdb holds only the in-frame ones, with some missing. The top ten clones hold roughly 2.2% of a sample with roughly 100,000 clones, approximately 96% of them seen once. This specimen consisted of peripheral blood, obtained on day 0 of AZD1222 vaccination. The receptors shown here come from an adult in good health.

The chain joins TRBV6-9 to TRBJ1-3, with a weak D call TRBD1 (6 bases). Trimming took off 1 base at V and 8 bases at J, with 18 bases between the two ends. Germline values: CDR1 MNHGY, CDR2 SVAAGI. This CDR3 has 16 amino acids. The CDR3: CASSYYSGTTCYTIYF. CDR3 bases: TGTGCCAGCAGTTATTACTCCGGGACAACCTGCTACACCATATATTTT.

The J gene is TRBJ2-2, the V gene TRBV28, with TRBD1 matching over 10 bases. With V trimmed by 4 bases and J by 4 bases, 3 bases remained unmatched. Germline V gives CDR1 MDHEN, CDR2 SYDVKM. This CDR3 comprises 15 residues. The CDR3 loop reads CASSSRDRGTGELFF. CDR3 bases: TGTGCCAGCAGTTCAAGGGACAGGGGCACCGGGGAGCTGTTTTTT.

This clone showed up just once. The rearrangement joins TRBV3-1 (or the pseudogene TRBV3-2) to TRBJ1-3; no clear D gene. CDR3 length equals 16 residues. Germline V gives CDR1 LGHDT, CDR2 YNNKEL (reference sequence). The V and J ends lost 0 bases and 0 bases respectively, with 9 bases between them. The CDR3 nucleotides read TGTGCCAGCAGCCAAGATGCATTCGACTCTGGAAACACCATATATTTT. It specifies CASSQDAFDSGNTIYF.

About this clone: Its ends do not fully match the called genes, so a read error is possible. This specimen includes other DNA sequences encoding the same CDR3. The chain uses TRBV5-1 and TRBJ1-5; TRBD1 matches at 7 bases. The length of the CDR3 is 14 residues. In germline, CDR1 is SGHRS, CDR2 YFSETQ. The CDR3 loop is CASSLEGGNQPQHF. The CDR3 DNA reads TGCGCCAGCAGCTTGGAAGGGGGCAACCAGCCCCAGCATTTT.

The chain uses TRBV3-1 (or the pseudogene TRBV3-2) and TRBJ2-7; TRBD2 is a possible D gene (6 bases). Deletions cut 1 base from V and 0 bases from J, with 10 bases between. Per germline, CDR1 LGHDT and CDR2 YNNKEL (reference sequence). This CDR3 has 15 amino acids. In DNA, the CDR3 is TGTGCCAGCAGCCAAGCGGGCGGGGTCTCCTACGAGCAGTACTTC. It codes for CASSQAGGVSYEQYF.

The V gene is TRBV28, the J gene TRBJ2-4; D perhaps matches TRBD1 (5 bases). This CDR3 spans 14 amino acids. The V gene lost 6 bases and the J gene lost 1 base, with 10 bases spanning the gap. The germline gives CDR1 MDHEN, CDR2 SYDVKM. The CDR3 DNA is TGTGCCAGCAGGCAGGGTTTCGCCAAAAACATTCAGTACTTC. Protein: CASRQGFAKNIQYF.

This clone was seen just once. The chain recombines TRBV20-1 with TRBJ2-3; D is perhaps TRBD1 (5 bases). Trimming cost V 6 bases and J 5 bases, with 9 bases left between them. Germline values: CDR1 DFQATT, CDR2 SNEGSKA (reference sequence). This CDR3 comprises 11 residues. The CDR3 DNA is TGCAGTGCAAATAGGGGAGATACGCAGTATTTT. Translating it yields CSANRGDTQYF.

V and J are TRBV7-2 and TRBJ2-2; D may be TRBD1 (5 bases). The V end was cut by 5 bases, the J end by 5 bases, with 15 bases between. The germline CDR1 and CDR2 sequences are SGHTA and FQGNSA. The CDR3 covers 15 residues. The CDR3 nucleotides are TGTGCCAGCAGCGGTACCCGGACATCGACCGGGGAGCTGTTTTTT. Translation gives CASSGTRTSTGELFF. The full variable domain, rest sourced from reference TRBV7-2 and TRBJ2-2, is GAGVSQSPSNKVTEKGKDVELRCDPISGHTALYWYRQSLGQGLEFLIYFQGNSAPDKSGLPSDRFSAERTGGSVSTLTIQRTQQEDSAVYLCASSGTRTSTGELFFGEGSRLTVL.

The chain employs TRBV28 and TRBJ1-5, with D perhaps matching TRBD1 (6 bases). This CDR3 is built from 15 residues. Trimming pared 8 bases from V and 4 bases from J, leaving 18 bases between. CDR1 and CDR2 from the germline V gene are MDHEN and SYDVKM. The CDR3 sequence: CASQVVRGVNQPQHF. The CDR3 region has the DNA TGTGCCAGCCAGGTTGTAAGGGGGGTGAATCAGCCCCAGCATTTT.

The chain couples TRBV25-1 to TRBJ2-1; D not resolved. The V end lost 3 bases, the J end lost 3 bases, and 9 bases lay between the germline ends. CDR3 length: 14 residues. Germline V gene data show CDR1 as MGHDK and CDR2 as SYGVNS. The CDR3, as DNA: TGTGCCAGCAGTGATGAACAGTTCTACAATGAGCAGTTCTTC. Translating gives CASSDEQFYNEQFF.

This clone occurred once. The V call is TRBV27, the J call TRBJ1-6, with D possibly TRBD1 on 5 matching bases. Deletions cut 4 bases from V and 0 bases from J, with 22 bases between. The CDR3 runs 20 residues. CDR1 is MNHEY and CDR2 is SMNVEV in the germline V gene (reference sequence). The chain's CDR3 is CASSSTREGRQSSYNSPLHF. The CDR3 coding sequence is TGTGCCAGCAGTTCAACCCGGGAGGGACGGCAGAGCTCCTATAATTCACCCCTCCACTTT.

The chain employs TRBV6-5 and TRBJ2-2; D gene ambiguous. V lost 8 bases to trimming and J lost 4 bases, with 11 bases between them. Per germline, CDR1 MNHEY and CDR2 SVGAGI. This CDR3 is 13 amino acids long. The CDR3 sequence: CASSRVGTGELFF. The CDR3 nucleotides are TGTGCCAGCTCAAGGGTAGGCACCGGGGAGCTGTTTTTT.

This chain links TRBV27 with TRBJ1-4, with D unclear. The germline gives CDR1 MNHEY, CDR2 SMNVEV (reference sequence). This CDR3 has 15 amino acids. The V end was cut by 6 bases, the J end by 0 bases, with 11 bases between. CDR3 region: CASSQYDPTNEKLFF. Here the CDR3 DNA reads TGTGCCAGCAGCCAATACGATCCAACTAATGAAAAACTGTTTTTT.

The gene calls are TRBV7-6 and TRBJ1-1; D is uncertain. The CDR3 sequence is 15 residues long. CDR1 and CDR2 from the germline V gene are SGHVS and FNYEAQ. V was clipped by 3 bases and J by 0 bases, with 11 bases between them. Here the CDR3 DNA reads TGTGCCAGCAGCTTCGCCGGAGGGATGAACACTGAAGCTTTCTTT. It codes for CASSFAGGMNTEAFF.

The chain links TRBV11-3 to TRBJ2-3, with 8 bases fitting TRBD2. The germline gives CDR1 SGHNT, CDR2 YENEEA. CDR3 size: 14 residues. The V gene end was trimmed by 5 bases and the J gene end by 6 bases; junction bases not matched to a gene: 7. CDR3 coding DNA: TGTGCCAGCAGCCAAGGAGCTAGCGGGGATACGCAGTATTTT. Encoded protein: CASSQGASGDTQYF.

The CDR3 here is CATRTGFDGYTF. The CDR3 DNA follows: TGTGCCACCAGGACAGGGTTCGACGGCTACACCTTC. This chain uses TRBV28 with TRBJ1-2; 8 nucleotides match TRBD1. The CDR3 has 12 amino acids. Germline CDR1 reads MDHEN; CDR2 reads SYDVKM. After removal of 10 bases from V and 8 bases from J, the junction contained 9 bases not matched to a gene.

The V gene is TRBV6-5, the J gene TRBJ2-7, with D hard to call. V was clipped by 8 bases and J by 6 bases, with 14 bases between them. This CDR3 is built from 12 residues. The germline gives CDR1 MNHEY, CDR2 SVGAGI. The CDR3 loop reads CASVVWPGEQYF. In nucleotides, the CDR3 is TGTGCCAGCGTTGTATGGCCTGGCGAGCAGTACTTC.

The V and J genes are TRBV18 and TRBJ2-7; 8 nucleotides line up with TRBD2. The CDR3 has 16 amino acids. The germline V gene encodes CDR1 KGHSH and CDR2 LQKENI. V lost 4 bases and J lost 2; bases outside the gene matches: 10. CDR3 amino acids: CASSRVLEREPYEQYF. Here the CDR3 DNA reads TGTGCCAGCTCACGGGTGTTGGAGCGGGAGCCCTACGAGCAGTACTTC.

This chain joins TRBV5-6 and TRBJ2-1; possibly TRBD2 for D (6 bases). Trimming removed 6 bases at V and 1 base at J, with 11 bases between. In germline, CDR1 is SGHDT, CDR2 YYEEEE. The CDR3 length is 14 residues. CDR3: CASTFGGSYNEQFF. The CDR3 DNA follows: TGTGCCAGCACCTTCGGGGGTTCCTACAATGAGCAGTTCTTC. The full variable domain, completed using reference TRBV5-6 and TRBJ2-1, is DAGVTQSPTHLIKTRGQQVTLRCSPKSGHDTVSWYQQALGQGPQFIFQYYEEEERQRGNFPDRFSGHQFPNYSSELNVNALLLGDSALYLCASTFGGSYNEQFFGPGTRLTVL.